The sequence of this T cell receptor (beta chain) was determined in a study of OX40 agonist ivuxolimab in advanced cancers. Study results and limitations: Both blood CD4+ and CD8+ T cells showed clonal growth by week 6 at 0.1 to 3.0 mg/kg.

Assay used: immunoSEQ multiplex PCR; TCRdb lists only in-frame clones, some missing. The table records under 75,000 clones, 80% to 95% of them present only once. This clone appeared a single time. What it binds is unknown. Excluded were patients having autoimmune disease history or systemic immunosuppression. The sequencing here drew on CD4+ or CD8+ T cells sorted from blood, taken in a trial of the OX40 agonist ivuxolimab. This TCR came from an adult with an advanced solid tumor such as melanoma, head and neck, liver or kidney cancer.

CDR3 in DNA: TGTGCCAGCAGCTTTTTGGGCCCCCCCGGGACAGAGGGTCTTCGGGCGTTCTTC. Its translation: CASSFLGPPGTEGLRAFF. The rearrangement links TRBV5-5 to TRBJ2-1; TRBD1 matches at 7 bases. Germline CDR1 SGHKS, CDR2 YYEKEE (reference sequence). The junction had 26 bases not matched to a gene; V was cut back by 2 bases and J by 15 bases. There are 18 residues in the CDR3.